What follows are 3 T cell receptor beta chains derived from one specimen sequenced in a study of T cell responses to AZD1222 COVID-19 vaccine. Some clones are missing from TCRdb's copy, which holds only in-frame ones; the method was immunoSEQ multiplex PCR. The sample lists roughly 200,000 clones; about 92% were seen once. Sequences were derived from peripheral blood, sampled on day 0 of AZD1222 vaccination. These receptors were collected from an adult in good health.

The chain recombines TRBV29-1 with TRBJ2-7, with TRBD1 identical over 7 bases. The trim removed 4 bases at V and 0 bases at J, leaving 6 bases unmatched. The CDR3 length is 14 residues. Germline CDR1 reads SQVTM; CDR2 reads ANQGSEA. The CDR3 DNA sequence: TGCAGCGTTGGGAACAGGGGATTCTCCTACGAGCAGTACTTC. Amino acids: CSVGNRGFSYEQYF.

The chain has TRBV25-1 and TRBJ1-6; D is possibly TRBD1 (5 bases). Per the germline V gene, CDR1 is MGHDK and CDR2 is SYGVNS. The V gene lost 1 base and the J gene lost 2 bases, with 9 bases spanning the gap. The CDR3 spans 16 residues. CDR3: CASSEWAGPYNSPLHF. In DNA, the CDR3 is TGTGCCAGCAGTGAATGGGCAGGGCCCTATAATTCACCCCTCCACTTT.

The genes are TRBV27 and TRBJ2-3; D might be TRBD1 (6 bases). From germline, CDR1 is MNHEY and CDR2 SMNVEV (reference sequence). CDR3 size: 12 residues. Trimming took 5 bases from V and 11 from J, leaving 14 bases between them. In nucleotides, the CDR3 is TGTGCCAGCAGTCCAAGTGGGGGCAGGCAGTATTTT. Its protein is CASSPSGGRQYF.